Following are 25 T cell receptor beta chains from one sample sequenced in a study of T cells in Graves' hyperthyroidism and ophthalmopathy (dated 2019 in TCRdb). Receptors were amplified or captured by multiplex PCR. Instrument on record: Illumina HiSeq 2000. TCR beta CDR3 regions were amplified from RNA transcripts. The first round of RT-PCR for the TCR CDR3 was performed with the HTBI primer set and the Qiagen OneStep RT-PCR kit. TCRdb ran its own pipeline on the public reads, namely fastp trimming at Q25 and MiXCR clone calling, and kept in-frame beta chains. One record per CDR3 amino acid sequence lists the most common genes and DNA. The sample table contains some 370,000 distinct CDR3 sequences; only one count was recorded for 15% to 20% of them. The ten most abundant clones make up more than 30% of the sample. The source material was blood. Source of these receptors: a woman aged 30 to 39 with Graves' hyperthyroidism that later progressed to Graves' ophthalmopathy.

This clonotype appeared many times. The rearrangement uses TRBV19 and TRBJ1-5, with D uncertain. CDR1 and CDR2 (germline): LNHDA, SQIVND (reference sequence). The CDR3 sequence is 14 residues long. Trimming removed 9 bases at V and 9 bases at J, with 21 bases between. CDR3 amino acids: CASKGIGGLWPQHF. DNA for the CDR3: TGTGCCAGCAAAGGGATAGGTGGGTTGTGGCCCCAGCATTTT.

This clonotype was recorded many times. The chain employs TRBV19 and TRBJ1-5; no firm D call. The germline gives CDR1 LNHDA, CDR2 SQIVND (reference sequence). CDR3 size: 15 residues. Between the trimmed V and J ends, which lost 7 bases and 0 bases, there was a span of 13 bases. Written as DNA, the CDR3 is TGTGCCAGTACTGGCGGATCCTATAGCAATCAGCCCCAGCATTTT. Translation: CASTGGSYSNQPQHF.

This clonotype has only a few counts. The chain uses TRBV7-2 and TRBJ2-1, with a possible D match to TRBD2 (7 bases). Trimming took off 3 bases at V and 9 bases at J, with 12 bases between the two ends. The CDR3 is made up of 13 amino acids. From germline, CDR1 is SGHTA and CDR2 FQGNSA. CDR3: CASSLGGLFEQFF. The CDR3 DNA is TGTGCCAGCAGCTTGGGGGGGCTGTTTGAGCAGTTCTTC.

The sample holds many counts of this clonotype. V and J are TRBV27 and TRBJ1-2, with 7 bases fitting TRBD1. Per the germline V gene, CDR1 is MNHEY and CDR2 is SMNVEV (reference sequence). This CDR3 spans 16 amino acids. Germline trimming cut 0 bases from V and 5 bases from J; bases unmatched to any gene: 9. The CDR3 DNA reads as TGTGCCAGCAGTTTATCGATGGCAGGGGGGCGTTATGGCTACACCTTC. Encoded protein: CASSLSMAGGRYGYTF.

This clonotype was observed many times. The V call is TRBV28, the J call TRBJ1-2; 8 positions agree with TRBD1. Germline V lookup: CDR1 MDHEN, CDR2 SYDVKM. Trimming removed 2 bases from V and 6 bases from J; junction bases left unmatched: 2. This CDR3 spans 13 amino acids. Here the CDR3 DNA reads TGTGCCAGCAGTTTACAGGGGGCCGATGGCTACACCTTC. Translated, it gives CASSLQGADGYTF.

In this sample, this clonotype turned up many times. V and J are TRBV24-1 and TRBJ2-3; 15 bases are shared with TRBD2. The CDR3 contains 19 residues. Germline CDR1 reads KGHDR; CDR2 reads SFDVKD. The V segment lost 1 base and the J segment 3 bases; nucleotides outside the gene matches: 7. CDR3 in DNA: TGTGCCACCAGTGATTTCCACCGGACTAGCGGGGGGGCGACAGATACGCAGTATTTT. This encodes CATSDFHRTSGGATDTQYF.

This clonotype was counted many times. The V gene is TRBV5-1, the J gene TRBJ2-7; no definite D call. The V gene lost 4 bases and the J gene lost 3 bases, with 14 bases spanning the gap. The CDR3 extends over 14 amino acids. The germline CDR1 and CDR2 sequences are SGHRS and YFSETQ. CDR3 loop: CASSINTRFYEQYF. As DNA, the CDR3 is TGCGCCAGCAGCATCAACACGAGGTTCTACGAGCAGTACTTC.

This clonotype turned up a few times. This chain connects TRBV9 to TRBJ1-1; D gene ambiguous. Trimming took off 0 bases at V and 2 bases at J, with 8 bases between the two ends. The CDR3 length is 14 residues. The V gene's germline CDR1 is SGDLS and CDR2 YYNGEE. This CDR3 is CASSVEWGNTEAFF. As DNA, the CDR3 is TGTGCCAGCAGCGTAGAGTGGGGTAACACTGAAGCTTTCTTT.

This clonotype appeared many times. V gene TRBV12-3 or TRBV12-4 combines with J gene TRBJ1-2; tentative D call: TRBD1 (5 bases). The CDR3 spans 12 residues. Trimming removed 4 bases at V and 8 bases at J, with 11 bases between. Here the CDR3 reads CASSYRNSGYTF. In DNA, the CDR3 is TGTGCCAGCAGTTACAGGAATTCGGGCTACACCTTC.

This clonotype was found many times. The chain couples TRBV12-3 or TRBV12-4 to TRBJ2-3; TRBD2 agrees at 8 bases. Trimming took 9 bases from V and 0 from J; bases not matched to a gene: 11. The CDR3 spans 16 residues. This CDR3 is CASERGGGPSTDTQYF. CDR3 sequence (DNA): TGTGCCAGTGAGAGGGGCGGGGGGCCTAGCACAGATACGCAGTATTTT.

A remark on this clonotype: A much larger clone differs from this one at a single base, so this may be a read error. CDR3 nucleotides: TGTGCCAGCAGCCCGGGGTCCGCTCCGGGCAAAAACATTCAGTGCTTC. This encodes CASSPGSAPGKNIQCF. The rearrangement uses TRBV27 and TRBJ2-4; maybe TRBD2 (5 bases). Germline V CDR1 and CDR2: MNHEY, SMNVEV (reference sequence). The CDR3 loop spans 16 amino acids.

A single count supports this clonotype. The rearrangement uses TRBV9 and TRBJ2-3, with D unresolved. Germline CDR1 is SGDLS and CDR2 is YYNGEE. The CDR3 has 16 residues. Trimming stripped 0 bases from V and 0 bases from J, with 11 bases between. CDR3 in DNA: TGTGCCAGCAGCGTAGCACCATACCTAAGCACAGATACGCAGTATTTT. Protein product: CASSVAPYLSTDTQYF.

This clonotype was detected many times. The V call is TRBV5-1, the J call TRBJ2-3; TRBD1 aligns across 10 bases. There are 16 residues in the CDR3. Trimming removed 0 bases from V and 2 bases from J; junction bases left unmatched: 3. Germline V gives CDR1 SGHRS, CDR2 YFSETQ. CDR3 DNA sequence: TGCGCCAGCAGCTTGGGACAGGGGGCAATCACAGATACGCAGTATTTT. Its translation: CASSLGQGAITDTQYF. The entire variable domain, with the rest obtained from reference TRBV5-1 and TRBJ2-3, is as follows: KAGVTQTPRYLIKTRGQQVTLSCSPISGHRSVSWYQQTPGQGLQFLFEYFSETQRNKGNFPGRFSGRQFSNSRSEMNVSTLELGDSALYLCASSLGQGAITDTQYFGPGTRLTVL.

This clonotype has ten or more counts. A read error may produce the germline difference seen at one junction end. The chain links TRBV28 to TRBJ2-1; 7 bases match TRBD2. CDR1 is MDHEN, CDR2 SYDVKM, per germline. CDR3 length equals 15 residues. The CDR3 is CASNLILGGGNEQFF. The DNA for the CDR3 is TGTGCCAGCAATTTAATACTAGGCGGGGGCAATGAGCAGTTCTTC.

In its sample, this clonotype was seen many times. V gene TRBV11-2 combines with J gene TRBJ2-7, with TRBD2 matching over 15 bases. Germline V CDR1 and CDR2: SGHAT, FQNNGV. The CDR3 consists of 14 residues. The J segment lost 6 bases and the V segment lost 5 bases, leaving 2 bases of the junction unmatched. In DNA, the CDR3 is TGTGCCAGCAGCCAGGGACTAGCGGGAGGCGAGCAGTACTTC. This sequence encodes CASSQGLAGGEQYF.

This clonotype was counted at least ten times. The chain employs TRBV27 and TRBJ2-3; TRBD1 might be the D (6 bases). The V gene's germline CDR1 is MNHEY and CDR2 SMNVEV (reference sequence). Trimming left V 4 bases short and J 2 bases short, with 16 bases between. The CDR3 is made up of 16 amino acids. CDR3 amino acids: CASSSMDRTFTDTQYF. In nucleotides, the CDR3 is TGTGCCAGCAGTTCCATGGACAGAACTTTCACAGATACGCAGTATTTT.

This clonotype was counted many times. The chain uses TRBV28 and TRBJ1-2; no firm D call. The CDR3 has 12 amino acids. Looked up from germline, CDR1 is MDHEN and CDR2 is SYDVKM. The V end was cut by 3 bases, the J end by 4 bases, with 6 bases between. In nucleotides, the CDR3 is TGTGCCAGCAGTTTCCCCGCCTATGGCTACACCTTC. Translated, it gives CASSFPAYGYTF.

This clonotype was recorded at least ten times. The chain is built from TRBV5-1 and TRBJ2-1; D might be TRBD2 (6 bases). V was shortened by 0 bases and J by 6 bases, with 16 bases between the two germline ends. The V gene's germline CDR1 is SGHRS and CDR2 YFSETQ. The CDR3 totals 16 residues. The CDR3 reads CASSLATSLRGNEQFF. The DNA for the CDR3 is TGCGCCAGCAGCTTGGCAACTAGCTTGAGGGGCAATGAGCAGTTCTTC.

This clonotype was detected a few times. The chain links TRBV7-6 to TRBJ2-1; the D gene is possibly TRBD2 (5 bases). The CDR3 has 15 amino acids. The V gene's germline CDR1 is SGHVS and CDR2 FNYEAQ. The germline V and J ends were trimmed by 5 bases and 0 bases, with 11 bases remaining between them. The CDR3 DNA reads TGTGCCAGCAGCCCCGCCACTAGCTCCTACAATGAGCAGTTCTTC. It is translated as CASSPATSSYNEQFF.

CDR3 bases: TGTGCCAGCCGACAGGGACGAAGCAATCAGCCCCAGCATTTT. Its translation is CASRQGRSNQPQHF. The genes are TRBV18 and TRBJ1-5; 7 nucleotides match TRBD1. The CDR3 totals 14 residues. J gave up 1 base and V 8 bases, and 5 bases lay outside the gene matches. CDR1 and CDR2 from the germline V gene are KGHSH and LQKENI.

This clonotype was seen ten or more times. The chain employs TRBV27 and TRBJ1-6, with a possible D match to TRBD1 (5 bases). Trimming removed 7 bases at V and 6 bases at J, with 22 bases between. Germline V gene data show CDR1 as MNHEY and CDR2 as SMNVEV (reference sequence). CDR3 length: 17 residues. Here the CDR3 reads CASTYRGVGAPNSPLHF. The CDR3 DNA follows: TGTGCCAGCACTTATAGAGGGGTCGGGGCACCTAATTCACCCCTCCACTTT.

This clonotype showed up just a few times. J is TRBJ1-2 and V is TRBV4-2; no reliable D call. Germline V gene data show CDR1 as LGHNA and CDR2 as YNFKEQ. V lost 1 base and J 2 bases, leaving 17 bases between the germline ends. The CDR3 runs 17 residues. CDR3 sequence reads: CASSQGTAPALNYGYTF. The CDR3 nucleotides are TGTGCCAGCAGCCAAGGGACCGCACCCGCCCTAAACTATGGCTACACCTTC.

The V gene is TRBV19, the J gene TRBJ1-1; D remains unclear. Trimming stripped 3 bases from V and 3 bases from J, with 11 bases between. The germline V gene has CDR1 LNHDA and CDR2 SQIVND (reference sequence). The CDR3 runs 14 residues. The CDR3 DNA reads as TGTGCCAGTAGTATGCGGGGTTGGCACACTGAAGCTTTCTTT. As protein: CASSMRGWHTEAFF.

This clonotype came up a few times. This chain joins TRBV6-1 and TRBJ2-3; 7 bases are shared with TRBD1. The CDR3 is 14 amino acids. Per germline, CDR1 MNHNS and CDR2 SASEGT. V lost 8 bases to trimming and J lost 4 bases; unmatched junction nucleotides: 9. The CDR3 loop reads CASGNRGVSDTQYF. The CDR3, as DNA: TGTGCCAGCGGTAACAGGGGTGTGTCAGATACGCAGTATTTT.

The sample holds a few counts of this clonotype. This rearrangement joins TRBV29-1 to TRBJ2-3; D may be TRBD1 or TRBD2 (6 bases each). The CDR3 is made up of 15 amino acids. V lost 3 bases, J lost 4 bases, and 17 bases lay in between. Germline V gene sequence: CDR1 SQVTM, CDR2 ANQGSEA. This chain's CDR3 is CSVDDRGGGADTQYF. Written as DNA, the CDR3 is TGCAGCGTTGACGATCGTGGAGGGGGAGCAGATACGCAGTATTTT.